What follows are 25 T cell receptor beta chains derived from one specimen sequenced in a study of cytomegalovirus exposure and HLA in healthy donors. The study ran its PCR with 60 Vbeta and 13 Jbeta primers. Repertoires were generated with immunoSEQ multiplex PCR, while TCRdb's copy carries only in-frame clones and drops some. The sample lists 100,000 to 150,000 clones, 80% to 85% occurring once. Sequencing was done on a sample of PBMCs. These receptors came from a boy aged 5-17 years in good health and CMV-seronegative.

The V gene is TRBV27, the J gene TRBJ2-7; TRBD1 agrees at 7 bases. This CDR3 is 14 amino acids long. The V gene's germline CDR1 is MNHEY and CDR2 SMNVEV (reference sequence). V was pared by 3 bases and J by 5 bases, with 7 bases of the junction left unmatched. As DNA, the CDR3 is TGTGCCAGCAGTTTGTCTGGGACAGTTCACGAGCAGTACTTC. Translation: CASSLSGTVHEQYF.

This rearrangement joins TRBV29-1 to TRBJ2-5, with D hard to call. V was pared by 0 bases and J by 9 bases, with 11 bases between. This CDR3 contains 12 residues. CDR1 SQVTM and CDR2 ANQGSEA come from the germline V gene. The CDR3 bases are TGCAGCGTTGAAGACCTAGGCCGAGCCCAGTACTTC. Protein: CSVEDLGRAQYF.

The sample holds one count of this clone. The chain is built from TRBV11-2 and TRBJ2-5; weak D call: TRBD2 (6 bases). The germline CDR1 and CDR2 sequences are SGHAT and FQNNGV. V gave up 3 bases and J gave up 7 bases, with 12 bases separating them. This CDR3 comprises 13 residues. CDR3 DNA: TGTGCCAGCAGCTTCCGACTGGGAGGGACCCAGTACTTC. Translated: CASSFRLGGTQYF.

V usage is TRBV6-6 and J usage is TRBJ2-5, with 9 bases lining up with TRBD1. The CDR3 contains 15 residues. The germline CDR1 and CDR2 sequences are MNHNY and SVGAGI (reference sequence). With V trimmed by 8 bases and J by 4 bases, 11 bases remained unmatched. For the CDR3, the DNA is TGTGCCAGCGGGGGACAGGGTATCACAGGAGAGACCCAGTACTTC. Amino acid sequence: CASGGQGITGETQYF.

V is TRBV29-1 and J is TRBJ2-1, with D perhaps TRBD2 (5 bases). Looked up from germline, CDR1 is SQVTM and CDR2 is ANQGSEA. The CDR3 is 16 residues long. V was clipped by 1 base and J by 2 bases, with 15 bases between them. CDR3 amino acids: CSVEVLAQWTYNEQFF. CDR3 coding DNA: TGCAGCGTTGAAGTCCTAGCCCAGTGGACCTACAATGAGCAGTTCTTC.

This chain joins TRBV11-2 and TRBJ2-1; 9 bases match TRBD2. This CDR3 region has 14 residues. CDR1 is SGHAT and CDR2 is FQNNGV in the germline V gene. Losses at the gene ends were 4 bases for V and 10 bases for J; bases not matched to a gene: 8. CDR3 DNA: TGTGCCAGCAGCTCCCTTTCCAGCGGGAGGGAGCAGTTCTTC. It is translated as CASSSLSSGREQFF. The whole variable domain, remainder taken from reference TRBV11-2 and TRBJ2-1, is EAGVAQSPRYKIIEKRQSVAFWCNPISGHATLYWYQQILGQGPKLLIQFQNNGVVDDSQLPKDRFSAERLKGVDSTLKIQPAKLEDSAVYLCASSSLSSGREQFFGPGTRLTVL.

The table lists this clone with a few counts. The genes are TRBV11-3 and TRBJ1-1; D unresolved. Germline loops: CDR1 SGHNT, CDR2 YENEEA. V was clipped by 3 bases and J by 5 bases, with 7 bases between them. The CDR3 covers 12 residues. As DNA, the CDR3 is TGTGCCAGCAGCTTCGTCGGGACTGAAGCTTTCTTT. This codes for CASSFVGTEAFF.

The CDR3 protein is CASSFSGHPKDGYTF. The CDR3 DNA reads TGTGCCAGCAGTTTTTCAGGGCACCCTAAGGATGGCTACACCTTC. This chain links TRBV5-4 with TRBJ1-2; tentative D call: TRBD1 (5 bases). CDR1 and CDR2 (germline): SGHNT, YYREEE (reference sequence). The CDR3 loop spans 15 amino acids. Trimming left V 5 bases short and J 6 bases short, with 20 bases between.

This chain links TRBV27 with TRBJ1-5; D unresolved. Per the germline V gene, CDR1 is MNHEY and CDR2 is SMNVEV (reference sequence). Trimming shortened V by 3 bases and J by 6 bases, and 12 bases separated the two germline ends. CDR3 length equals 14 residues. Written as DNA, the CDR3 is TGTGCCAGCAGTTTGAGGGTCCCGGGTCAGCCCCAGCATTTT. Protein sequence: CASSLRVPGQPQHF.

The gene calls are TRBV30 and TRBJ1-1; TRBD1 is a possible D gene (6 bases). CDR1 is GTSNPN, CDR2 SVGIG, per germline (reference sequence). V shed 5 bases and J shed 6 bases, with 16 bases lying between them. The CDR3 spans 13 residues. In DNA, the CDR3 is TGTGCCTGGGGGTTGGGGGGGGCCCCTGAAGCTTTCTTT. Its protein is CAWGLGGAPEAFF.

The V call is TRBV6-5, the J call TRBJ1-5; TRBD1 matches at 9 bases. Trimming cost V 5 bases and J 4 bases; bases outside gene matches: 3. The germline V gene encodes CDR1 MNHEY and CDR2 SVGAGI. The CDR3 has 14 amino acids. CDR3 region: CASSRDRVNQPQHF. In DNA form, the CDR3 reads TGTGCCAGCAGTCGGGACAGGGTGAATCAGCCCCAGCATTTT.

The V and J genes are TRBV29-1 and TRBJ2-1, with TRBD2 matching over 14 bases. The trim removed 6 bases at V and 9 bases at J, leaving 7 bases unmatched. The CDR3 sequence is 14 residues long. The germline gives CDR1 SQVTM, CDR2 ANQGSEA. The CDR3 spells CSVAGLAGEAEQFF. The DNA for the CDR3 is TGCAGCGTGGCGGGACTAGCGGGAGAGGCTGAGCAGTTCTTC.

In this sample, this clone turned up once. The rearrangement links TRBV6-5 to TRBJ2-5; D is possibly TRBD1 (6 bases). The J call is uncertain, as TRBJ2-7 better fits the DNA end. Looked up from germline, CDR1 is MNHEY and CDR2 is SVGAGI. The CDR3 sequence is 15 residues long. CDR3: CASSAPTGTSYEQYF. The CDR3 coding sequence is TGTGCCAGCAGTGCCCCCACAGGGACCTCCTACGAGCAGTACTTC.

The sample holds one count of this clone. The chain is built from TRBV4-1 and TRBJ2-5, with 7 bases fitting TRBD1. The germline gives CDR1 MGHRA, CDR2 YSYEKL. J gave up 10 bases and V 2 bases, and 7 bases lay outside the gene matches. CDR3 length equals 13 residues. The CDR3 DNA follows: TGCGCCAGCAGCCAAAAAACAGGGGTCGGCCAGTACTTC. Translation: CASSQKTGVGQYF.

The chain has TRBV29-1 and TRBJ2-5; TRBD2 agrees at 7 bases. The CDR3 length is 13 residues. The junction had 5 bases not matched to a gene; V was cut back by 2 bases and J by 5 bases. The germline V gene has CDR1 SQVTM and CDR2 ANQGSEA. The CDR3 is CSVEWGLPETQYF. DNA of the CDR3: TGCAGCGTTGAATGGGGACTACCGGAGACCCAGTACTTC.

CDR3 residues: CASTPPDRATQYF. DNA for the CDR3: TGTGCCAGCACTCCCCCGGACAGGGCGACCCAGTACTTC. J is TRBJ2-5 and V is TRBV2; 8 bases agree with TRBD1. The CDR3 is 13 residues long. V gave up 7 bases and J gave up 7 bases; unmatched junction bases: 8. Looked up from germline, CDR1 is SNHLY and CDR2 is FYNNEI.

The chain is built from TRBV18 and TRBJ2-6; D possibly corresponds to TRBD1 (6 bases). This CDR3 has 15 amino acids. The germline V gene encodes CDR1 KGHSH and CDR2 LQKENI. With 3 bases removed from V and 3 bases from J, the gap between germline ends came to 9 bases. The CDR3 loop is CASSPPQGGANVLTF. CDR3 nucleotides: TGTGCCAGCTCACCCCCACAGGGTGGGGCCAACGTCCTGACTTTC.

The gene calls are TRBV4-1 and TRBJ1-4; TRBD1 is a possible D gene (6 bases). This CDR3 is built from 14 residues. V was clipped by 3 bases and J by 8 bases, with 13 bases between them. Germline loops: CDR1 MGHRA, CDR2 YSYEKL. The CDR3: CASSQLQGFEKLFF. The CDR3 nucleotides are TGCGCCAGCAGCCAGCTACAGGGTTTCGAAAAACTGTTTTTT.

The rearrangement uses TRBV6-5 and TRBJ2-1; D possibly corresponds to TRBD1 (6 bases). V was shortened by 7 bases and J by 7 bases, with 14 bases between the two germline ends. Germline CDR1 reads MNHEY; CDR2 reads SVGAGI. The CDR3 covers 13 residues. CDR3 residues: CASNRQETNEQFF. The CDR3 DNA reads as TGTGCCAGCAATAGACAGGAGACTAATGAGCAGTTCTTC.

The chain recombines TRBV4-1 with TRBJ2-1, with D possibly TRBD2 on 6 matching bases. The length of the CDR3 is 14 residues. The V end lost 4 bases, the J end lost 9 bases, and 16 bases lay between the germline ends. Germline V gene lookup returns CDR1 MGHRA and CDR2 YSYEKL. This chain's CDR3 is CASSPRGEAGEQFF. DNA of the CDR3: TGCGCCAGCAGCCCCCGGGGAGAAGCGGGTGAGCAGTTCTTC.

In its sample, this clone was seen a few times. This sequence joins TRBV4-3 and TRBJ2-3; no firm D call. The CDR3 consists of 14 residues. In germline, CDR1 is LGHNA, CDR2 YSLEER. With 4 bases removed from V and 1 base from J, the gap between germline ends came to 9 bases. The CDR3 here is CASSLASGTDTQYF. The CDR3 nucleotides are TGCGCCAGCAGCCTGGCCTCTGGCACAGATACGCAGTATTTT.

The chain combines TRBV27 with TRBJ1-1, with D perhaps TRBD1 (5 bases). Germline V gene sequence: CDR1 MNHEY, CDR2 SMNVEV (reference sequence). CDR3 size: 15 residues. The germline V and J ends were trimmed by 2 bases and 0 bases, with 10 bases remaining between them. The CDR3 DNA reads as TGTGCCAGCAGTTTACAGGGAATAATGAACACTGAAGCTTTCTTT. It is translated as CASSLQGIMNTEAFF.

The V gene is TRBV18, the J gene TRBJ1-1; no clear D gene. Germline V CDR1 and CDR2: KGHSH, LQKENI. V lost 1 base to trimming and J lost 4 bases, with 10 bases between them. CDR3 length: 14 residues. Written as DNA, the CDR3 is TGTGCCAGCTCACCACGACCGGAGGGCACTGAAGCTTTCTTT. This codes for CASSPRPEGTEAFF.

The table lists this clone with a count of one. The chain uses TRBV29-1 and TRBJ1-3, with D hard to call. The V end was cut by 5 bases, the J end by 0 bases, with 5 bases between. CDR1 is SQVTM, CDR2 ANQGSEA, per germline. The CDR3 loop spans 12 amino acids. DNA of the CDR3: TGCAGCGTTTCCGGCTCTGGAAACACCATATATTTT. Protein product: CSVSGSGNTIYF.

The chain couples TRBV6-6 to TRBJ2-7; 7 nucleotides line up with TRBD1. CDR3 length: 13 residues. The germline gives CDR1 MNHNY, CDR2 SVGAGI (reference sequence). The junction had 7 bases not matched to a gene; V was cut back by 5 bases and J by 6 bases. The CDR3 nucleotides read TGTGCCAGCAGTCATGGACAGGCGGGCGAGCAGTACTTC. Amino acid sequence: CASSHGQAGEQYF.